This passage covers 8 T cell receptor beta chains from one sample sequenced in a study of shared clonotypes between healthy human individuals. TCRdb's copy holds only in-frame clones and misses some; the assay was immunoSEQ multiplex PCR. The sample includes roughly 2.6 million clones, 90% to 95% of them seen just once. Sequenced material: naive CD4+ T cells sorted from blood. The subset was: CD45RA+ positively selected. The receptors come from a young man in good health.

The chain joins TRBV4-3 to TRBJ2-6, with unresolved D. V lost 1 base and J 0 bases, leaving 10 bases between the germline ends. There are 17 residues in the CDR3. Germline V gene lookup returns CDR1 LGHNA and CDR2 YSLEER. CDR3 bases: TGCGCCAGCAGCCAAGTTTCTACAATCTCTGGGGCCAACGTCCTGACTTTC. Translating it yields CASSQVSTISGANVLTF.

The rearrangement joins TRBV10-2 to TRBJ1-5; weak D call: TRBD1 (5 bases). Trimming removed 0 bases from V and 9 bases from J, with 9 bases in between. Germline lookup yields CDR1 WSHSY and CDR2 SAAADI. This CDR3 has 13 residues. In nucleotides, the CDR3 is TGCGCCAGCAGTGAGTCATTGGGGCTGCCCCAGCATTTT. Translation gives CASSESLGLPQHF.

This chain connects TRBV9 to TRBJ1-1; TRBD1 is a possible D gene (5 bases). The CDR3 covers 16 residues. The V gene lost 0 bases and the J gene lost 3 bases, with 15 bases spanning the gap. Germline V gene data show CDR1 as SGDLS and CDR2 as YYNGEE. CDR3 loop: CASSVGPGRGHTEAFF. CDR3 nucleotides: TGTGCCAGCAGCGTAGGCCCGGGGCGAGGGCACACTGAAGCTTTCTTT.

V usage is TRBV7-2 and J usage is TRBJ2-4, with D possibly being TRBD1 (5 bases). Between the trimmed V and J ends, which lost 5 bases and 0 bases, there was a span of 20 bases. The germline V gene encodes CDR1 SGHTA and CDR2 FQGNSA. This CDR3 has 18 amino acids. The CDR3 reads CASSPVGTGSSAKNIQYF. The CDR3 DNA is TGTGCCAGCAGCCCAGTGGGTACAGGAAGCTCAGCCAAAAACATTCAGTACTTC.

This rearrangement joins TRBV5-4 to TRBJ2-5, with a tentative D call TRBD1 (6 bases). V was clipped by 4 bases and J by 5 bases, with 15 bases between them. The CDR3 spans 14 residues. CDR1 is SGHNT, CDR2 YYREEE, per germline (reference sequence). The CDR3 DNA reads as TGTGCCAGCAGCGCGCAGGGGCCAAAGGAGACCCAGTACTTC. Translation gives CASSAQGPKETQYF.

V is TRBV19 and J is TRBJ2-1, with TRBD1 matching 8 bases. The CDR3 is 14 residues long. The germline gives CDR1 LNHDA, CDR2 SQIVND (reference sequence). V was clipped by 3 bases and J by 8 bases; unmatched bases: 6. The CDR3 spells CASSIPGGRYEQFF. The CDR3 nucleotides read TGTGCCAGTAGTATCCCAGGGGGCAGGTATGAGCAGTTCTTC.

The V and J genes are TRBV19 and TRBJ2-7, with TRBD1 matching over 9 bases. This CDR3 is 16 amino acids long. Germline V lookup: CDR1 LNHDA, CDR2 SQIVND (reference sequence). J gave up 1 base and V 3 bases, and 7 bases lay outside the gene matches. The CDR3 here is CASSMGCGTGSYEQYF. The CDR3 DNA follows: TGTGCCAGTAGTATGGGGTGCGGGACAGGGTCCTACGAGCAGTACTTC.

This chain uses TRBV19 with TRBJ2-2; unclear D gene. This CDR3 is built from 14 residues. The germline gives CDR1 LNHDA, CDR2 SQIVND (reference sequence). The germline V and J ends were trimmed by 2 bases and 0 bases, with 4 bases remaining between them. The CDR3 DNA reads TGTGCCAGTAGTATAACTACGAACACCGGGGAGCTGTTTTTT. Translation: CASSITTNTGELFF.